The 21 T cell receptor beta chains below were found in one sample sequenced in a study of blood T cell repertoires in COVID-19. Libraries were prepared by immunoSEQ multiplex PCR; TCRdb keeps only in-frame clonotypes and omits some of them. The top ten clones hold 10% to 15% of a sample with under 250,000 clones, around 82% of them seen once. The sequencing sample was made of peripheral blood. The receptors derive from a woman aged 40 to 55 with acute or convalescent COVID-19.

The CDR3 protein is CASRGQGAPEQYF. Here the CDR3 DNA reads TGTGCCAGCAGGGGACAGGGTGCACCCGAGCAGTACTTC. This chain connects TRBV2 to TRBJ2-7; the match to TRBD1 covers 9 bases. Germline CDR1 reads SNHLY; CDR2 reads FYNNEI. Losses at the gene ends were 6 bases for V and 6 bases for J; bases not matched to a gene: 6. This CDR3 contains 13 residues.

This clone turned up a few times. The genes are TRBV27 and TRBJ2-1; a weak D match, TRBD2 (6 bases). CDR1 MNHEY and CDR2 SMNVEV come from the germline V gene (reference sequence). Trimming took off 8 bases at V and 6 bases at J, with 14 bases between the two ends. The CDR3 spans 13 residues. The CDR3 region has the DNA TGTGCCAGCGTCTCCGGGACTGGCAATGAGCAGTTCTTC. Its protein is CASVSGTGNEQFF.

The chain links TRBV27 to TRBJ1-1; D is uncertain. With 2 bases removed from V and 5 bases from J, the gap between germline ends came to 9 bases. Germline loops: CDR1 MNHEY, CDR2 SMNVEV (reference sequence). The CDR3 spans 13 residues. CDR3 bases: TGTGCCAGCAGTTTAGGGCTTCGGACTGAAGCTTTCTTT. It is translated as CASSLGLRTEAFF.

The chain recombines TRBV7-2 with TRBJ1-1, with TRBD1 identical over 8 bases. Per the germline V gene, CDR1 is SGHTA and CDR2 is FQGNSA. With V trimmed by 4 bases and J by 1 base, 5 bases remained unmatched. This CDR3 region has 15 residues. The CDR3 loop is CASSYAGTGNTEAFF. The CDR3 nucleotides are TGTGCCAGCAGCTATGCAGGGACAGGGAACACTGAAGCTTTCTTT.

This chain joins TRBV19 and TRBJ2-7; TRBD2 aligns across 12 bases. Germline CDR1 reads LNHDA; CDR2 reads SQIVND (reference sequence). V lost 3 bases, J lost 8 bases, and 8 bases stayed unmatched. The CDR3 contains 15 residues. The CDR3 nucleotides are TGTGCCAGTAGTATGACGACTAGCGGGAGTTTCAAGCAGTACTTC. Amino acids: CASSMTTSGSFKQYF.

The rearrangement links TRBV20-1 to TRBJ2-1; no definite D call. Germline V gene lookup returns CDR1 DFQATT and CDR2 SNEGSKA (reference sequence). CDR3 length: 10 amino acids. V lost 0 bases to trimming and J lost 10 bases, with 4 bases between them. The CDR3 protein is CSARDQEQFF. The CDR3 nucleotides read TGCAGTGCTAGAGATCAGGAGCAGTTCTTC.

The CDR3 reads CASKFTGDGYTF. CDR3 DNA: TGTGCCAGCAAATTTACAGGGGATGGCTACACCTTC. V and J are TRBV2 and TRBJ1-2; TRBD1 matches at 7 bases. The length of the CDR3 is 12 residues. The J segment lost 6 bases and the V segment lost 7 bases, leaving 5 bases of the junction unmatched. From germline, CDR1 is SNHLY and CDR2 FYNNEI. The variable domain in full, with the rest retrieved from reference TRBV2 and TRBJ1-2, is EPEVTQTPSHQVTQMGQEVILRCVPISNHLYFYWYRQILGQKVEFLVSFYNNEISEKSEIFDDQFSVERPDGSNFTLKIRSTKLEDSAMYFCASKFTGDGYTFGSGTRLTVV.

This clone came up a few times. The chain carries TRBV5-1 and TRBJ2-7, with TRBD1 matching over 10 bases. The germline gives CDR1 SGHRS, CDR2 YFSETQ. This CDR3 contains 16 residues. The V segment lost 0 bases and the J segment 4 bases; nucleotides outside the gene matches: 7. The CDR3 reads CASSLADDRGQYEQYF. The CDR3 DNA sequence: TGCGCCAGCAGCTTGGCGGACGACAGGGGGCAATACGAGCAGTACTTC.

This chain connects TRBV18 to TRBJ1-5, with D unresolved. The CDR3 spans 15 residues. The V end was cut by 3 bases, the J end by 4 bases, with 13 bases between. Germline CDR1 KGHSH, CDR2 LQKENI. DNA for the CDR3: TGTGCCAGCTCACCGTGGGGAGGGCAAAATCAGCCCCAGCATTTT. Residues: CASSPWGGQNQPQHF.

The CDR3 region has the DNA TGTGCCAGCAGCGAGAAGACAGGGGTTAACTATGGCTACACCTTC. Protein product: CASSEKTGVNYGYTF. The chain employs TRBV2 and TRBJ1-2; 8 bases fit TRBD1. V dropped 6 bases and J dropped 1; count of bases not matched to a gene: 7. Germline CDR1 is SNHLY and CDR2 is FYNNEI. The CDR3 sequence is 15 residues long.

This clone was observed once. The chain links TRBV7-6 to TRBJ2-5, with D perhaps matching TRBD2 (5 bases). The germline V and J ends were trimmed by 1 base and 5 bases, with 11 bases remaining between them. This CDR3 contains 14 residues. CDR1 is SGHVS, CDR2 FNYEAQ, per germline. In nucleotides, the CDR3 is TGTGCCAGCAGCTTAGGTTCGGGATGGGAGACCCAGTACTTC. This encodes CASSLGSGWETQYF.

This clone was observed once. In DNA, the CDR3 is TGTGCCAGCAGTTTATCGCCCGGGGACACTGAAGCTTTCTTT. Its protein is CASSLSPGDTEAFF. This rearrangement joins TRBV27 to TRBJ1-1; D unresolved. Trimming took off 0 bases at V and 3 bases at J, with 8 bases between the two ends. Germline CDR1 reads MNHEY; CDR2 reads SMNVEV (reference sequence). This CDR3 spans 14 amino acids.

This chain connects TRBV6-5 to TRBJ1-5; TRBD1 matches 8 bases. The junction had 8 bases not matched to a gene; V was cut back by 10 bases and J by 3 bases. Per germline, CDR1 MNHEY and CDR2 SVGAGI. This CDR3 contains 14 residues. The CDR3, as DNA: TGTGCCACTCCACGACAGGGGTCCAATCAGCCCCAGCATTTT. Amino acid sequence: CATPRQGSNQPQHF.

The chain has TRBV7-6 and TRBJ2-3; 13 bases align to TRBD2. This CDR3 region has 17 residues. The J segment lost 2 bases and the V segment lost 4 bases, leaving 6 bases of the junction unmatched. Germline V gives CDR1 SGHVS, CDR2 FNYEAQ. The CDR3 loop is CASSSRLAGGFTDTQYF. In DNA, the CDR3 is TGTGCCAGCAGCTCAAGACTAGCGGGAGGTTTCACAGATACGCAGTATTTT. Full variable domain (outside the CDR3, taken from reference TRBV7-6 and TRBJ2-3): GAGVSQSPRYKVTKRGQDVALRCDPISGHVSLYWYRQALGQGPEFLTYFNYEAQQDKSGLPNDRFSAERPEGSISTLTIQRTEQRDSAMYRCASSSRLAGGFTDTQYFGPGTRLTVL.

The table lists this clone with a few counts. J is TRBJ2-5 and V is TRBV12-3 or TRBV12-4, with D possibly TRBD2 on 5 matching bases. CDR3 length equals 12 residues. V lost 6 bases and J 9 bases, leaving 14 bases between the germline ends. The CDR3 bases are TGTGCCAGCAGGGAAGGAGTGAGGGCCCAGTACTTC. Amino acid sequence: CASREGVRAQYF.

This clone was picked up many times. This sequence joins TRBV4-3 and TRBJ2-4; 13 positions agree with TRBD2. Germline values: CDR1 LGHNA, CDR2 YSLEER. J gave up 9 bases and V 5 bases, and 7 bases lay outside the gene matches. The CDR3 is 15 amino acids. CDR3 region: CASSGGLAGDSIQYF. The CDR3 nucleotides are TGCGCCAGCAGCGGTGGACTAGCGGGAGACAGCATTCAGTACTTC.

The V and J genes are TRBV27 and TRBJ2-7; a weak D match, TRBD2 (6 bases). Per the germline V gene, CDR1 is MNHEY and CDR2 is SMNVEV (reference sequence). V was shortened by 6 bases and J by 1 base, with 19 bases between the two germline ends. The CDR3 has 16 amino acids. The CDR3 protein is CASSPLGRDGSYEQYF. CDR3 bases: TGTGCCAGCAGCCCGCTGGGGCGGGACGGTTCCTACGAGCAGTACTTC.

The chain combines TRBV18 with TRBJ1-2; 7 nucleotides match TRBD1. CDR3 size: 14 residues. V lost 5 bases, J lost 6 bases, and 9 bases stayed unmatched. Germline V gene sequence: CDR1 KGHSH, CDR2 LQKENI. The CDR3 region is CASSAGHRGNGYTF. The CDR3 nucleotides read TGTGCCAGCTCAGCTGGACACAGGGGCAATGGCTACACCTTC.

J is TRBJ2-2 and V is TRBV5-1; 13 nucleotides line up with TRBD2. The CDR3 is 18 residues long. CDR1 and CDR2 from the germline V gene are SGHRS and YFSETQ. Trimming took 4 bases from V and 0 from J; bases not matched to a gene: 6. The CDR3 bases are TGCGCCAGCAGCCAAGCCGGGACTAGCGGGACGAACACCGGGGAGCTGTTTTTT. Protein: CASSQAGTSGTNTGELFF.

The rearrangement uses TRBV2 and TRBJ2-3; D may be TRBD2 (6 bases). This CDR3 contains 16 residues. CDR1 and CDR2 from the germline V gene are SNHLY and FYNNEI. Trimming removed 6 bases from V and 6 bases from J, with 22 bases in between. Here the CDR3 reads CASRSEGTHIGDTQYF. In DNA form, the CDR3 reads TGTGCCAGCAGGTCAGAGGGGACTCATATTGGGGATACGCAGTATTTT.

Regarding this clone: The sample holds other DNA sequences that translate to the same CDR3. The chain combines TRBV7-2 with TRBJ2-2; TRBD1 matches at 10 bases. Germline CDR1 is SGHTA and CDR2 is FQGNSA. V shed 4 bases and J 4 bases; nucleotides not matched to a gene: 0. The CDR3 runs to 14 residues. CDR3: CASSWDRGTGELFF. CDR3 bases: TGTGCCAGCAGCTGGGACAGGGGCACCGGGGAGCTGTTTTTT.